This is a list of T cell receptor beta chains from one sample in a study of technical replicates of blood from several donors. The assay was immunoSEQ multiplex PCR, and TCRdb's table has in-frame clones only and misses some. The sample contains 11,000 to 15,000 clones, less than 90% of which appear only once. Specimen: PBMCs. These receptors were taken from a human donor in good health. The CDR3 runs from the conserved cysteine through the conserved F or W. The D gene is left open where the match is weak. Clone size is shown for a subset of rows, as once, few, many or a class of expanded clone.

>TRBJ1-1|-|TRBV11-2|-
TGTGCCAGCAGCCTCCACAGGGACACTGAAGCTTTCTTT
CASSLHRDTEAFF
>TRBJ2-7|TRBD1|TRBV7-9|-
TGTGCCAGCAGTCGTCAACAGGGGTCCTACGAGCAGTACTTC
CASSRQQGSYEQYF
>TRBJ2-2|-|TRBV7-6|-
TGTGCCAGCAGCAAGACAGCCGCGAACACCGGGGAGCTGTTTTTT
CASSKTAANTGELFF
>TRBJ2-5|-|TRBV7-6|-
TGTGCCAGCAGCTTACCAGGGCGACAAGAGACCCAGTACTTC
CASSLPGRQETQYF
>TRBJ1-4|-|TRBV7-9|-
TGTGCCAGCAGCTTAGTTCAGACAACTAATGAAAAACTGTTTTTT
CASSLVQTTNEKLFF
>TRBJ2-5|TRBD2|TRBV2|-
TGTGCCAGCAGTGCCATGGGACTAGCAGAACAAGAGACCCAGTACTTC
CASSAMGLAEQETQYF
>TRBJ2-1|TRBD2|TRBV7-9|-
TGTGCCAGCAGCTTAGAACTAGCGGGGGGATCCTACAATGAGCAGTTCTTC
CASSLELAGGSYNEQFF
>TRBJ2-7|TRBD2|TRBV6-5|-
TGTGCCAGCGGACATAGCGGGGGGCTCGGCGAGCAGTACTTC
CASGHSGGLGEQYF
>TRBJ1-4|TRBD1|TRBV30|once
TGTGGCACAGGGGTCGGCGAAAAACTGTTTTTT
CGTGVGEKLFF
>TRBJ2-3|TRBD2|TRBV5-1|-
TGCGCCAGCAGCCCCATAGCGGGAAGGACAGATACGCAGTATTTT
CASSPIAGRTDTQYF
>TRBJ2-1|TRBD2|TRBV5-1|few
TGCGCCAGCTTACATGGGGCGGGAGGGCCGAGATTCAATGAGCAGTTCTTC
CASLHGAGGPRFNEQFF
>TRBJ2-3|TRBD2|TRBV30|-
TGTGCCTGGAGTCCGGGACTAGCGGGAGGAGATACGCAGTATTTT
CAWSPGLAGGDTQYF
>TRBJ1-2|TRBD1|TRBV19|-
TGTGCCAGTAGTATAGGGCGCGGACAGGGGAAAGACTATGGCTACACCTTC
CASSIGRGQGKDYGYTF
>TRBJ1-1|TRBD1|TRBV25-1|-
TGTGCCAGCATTCCACAGGGGATGAACACTGAAGCTTTCTTT
CASIPQGMNTEAFF
>TRBJ2-7|TRBD1|TRBV6-1|-
TGTGCCAGCAGTGAAGGGGACAGGGGTGAGCAGTACTTC
CASSEGDRGEQYF
>TRBJ1-2|TRBD1|TRBV15|-
TGTGCCACCAGCAGGGCGGATACAGGGGCCTACTATGGCTACACCTTC
CATSRADTGAYYGYTF
>TRBJ2-5|TRBD2|TRBV2|-
TGTGCCAGCAGTCGGGGGGTCCTCCAAGAGACCCAGTACTTC
CASSRGVLQETQYF
>TRBJ2-7|-|TRBV28|-
TGTGCCCTGTCGACAGCCTCCTACGAGCAGTACTTC
CALSTASYEQYF
>TRBJ1-3|TRBD1|TRBV9|-
TGTGCCAGCAGCGTAGCCCAGGGGGGCTCTGGAAACACCATATATTTT
CASSVAQGGSGNTIYF
>TRBJ2-7|TRBD1|TRBV5-6|-
TGTGCCAGCAGCGGGTGGACAGGCGTCTACGAGCAGTACTTC
CASSGWTGVYEQYF
>TRBJ2-3|-|TRBV30|-
TGTGCCTGGGCAGCGCTGGATACGCAGTATTTT
CAWAALDTQYF
>TRBJ2-2|TRBD1|TRBV7-9|few
TGTGCCAGCAGCTTTGAACAGGGGGCCGGGGAGCTGTTTTTT
CASSFEQGAGELFF
>TRBJ2-7|TRBD2|TRBV5-1|-
TGCGCCAGCAGCAAGACTAGCGGGATATCCTACTACGAGCAGTACTTC
CASSKTSGISYYEQYF
>TRBJ2-7|TRBD1|TRBV27|-
TGTGCCAGCAGTTCTCCGGGACAGGGGGCCTACGAGCAGTACTTC
CASSSPGQGAYEQYF
>TRBJ1-2|-|TRBV19|-
TGTGCCAGTAGTATCAGGCGGGGCGACGGAAGTGGCTACACCTTC
CASSIRRGDGSGYTF
>TRBJ2-1|TRBD2|TRBV9|-
TGTGCCACCAAGCGGGAGGGAGGTGAGCAGTTCTTC
CATKREGGEQFF
>TRBJ2-5|-|TRBV11-3|-
TGTGCCAGCAGCCCGCGGGGACTGGAAGAGACCCAGTACTTC
CASSPRGLEETQYF
>TRBJ2-1|-|TRBV5-1|-
TGCGCCAGCAGCTTGGGACTAGATGACAACAATGAGCAGTTCTTC
CASSLGLDDNNEQFF
>TRBJ2-7|TRBD1|TRBV19|-
TGTGCCAGTAGTTTCCGACAGGGAAACAACGAGCAGTACTTC
CASSFRQGNNEQYF
>TRBJ2-2|TRBD1|TRBV6-5|-
TGTGCCAGCAGTTACTCCAGGACAGGGGGGTCCGGGGAGCTGTTTTTT
CASSYSRTGGSGELFF
>TRBJ1-4|TRBD1|TRBV2|-
TGTGCCAGCAGTAGACAGGGGGTTTGGGAAAAACTGTTTTTT
CASSRQGVWEKLFF
>TRBJ1-2|-|TRBV6-5|-
TGTGCCAGCAGTCCCCGGGGGGGCGACTATGGCTACACCTTC
CASSPRGGDYGYTF
>TRBJ2-7|-|TRBV5-4|once
TGTGCCAGCAGCTTGGGGAGGGTAACTACCTACGAGCAGTACTTC
CASSLGRVTTYEQYF
>TRBJ2-7|TRBD1|TRBV9|-
TGTGCCAGCAGTAAGACAGGGACCCCCTACGAGCAGTACTTC
CASSKTGTPYEQYF
>TRBJ2-7|TRBD1|TRBV11-1|-
TGTGCCAGCAGCCCCTCACAGGGGCGGTACGAGCAGTACTTC
CASSPSQGRYEQYF
>TRBJ2-7|-|TRBV6-1|-
TGTGCCAGCAGTGCTGATTCTTCCCGGGGAGAGCAGTACTTC
CASSADSSRGEQYF
>TRBJ2-1|-|TRBV7-9|once
TGTGCCAGCAGCTTCAACAGGCTGGGTACCTACAATGAGCAGTTCTTC
CASSFNRLGTYNEQFF
>TRBJ2-1|-|TRBV18|-
TGTGCCAGCTCACCATTGCCTGGGCAGGGCTCCTACAATGAGCAGTTCTTC
CASSPLPGQGSYNEQFF
>TRBJ2-5|TRBD1|TRBV4-2|-
TGTGCCAGCAGCCAAGGGGTGGGACAGGGGGCGGAGACCCAGTACTTC
CASSQGVGQGAETQYF
>TRBJ2-7|TRBD1|TRBV2|-
TGTGCCAGCAGTGAAGCGGGGGGACAGGGGAGGTACGAGCAGTACTTC
CASSEAGGQGRYEQYF
>TRBJ1-5|-|TRBV10-3|-
TGTGCCATCAGTGAGGGAGTTCGCAATCAGCCCCAGCATTTT
CAISEGVRNQPQHF
>TRBJ2-2|TRBD1|TRBV6-5|once
TGTGCCAGCAGTTCAGGGGGCGCGGGCACCGGGGAGCTGTTTTTT
CASSSGGAGTGELFF
>TRBJ2-1|TRBD2|TRBV11-3|-
TGTGCCAGCAGCTTAGATCAGGGGGGGACTAGCGGGATAAATGAGCAGTTCTTC
CASSLDQGGTSGINEQFF
>TRBJ2-3|TRBD2|TRBV9|-
TGTGCCAGCAGCGTAGGAACGGCGGGAGGGGATACGCAGTATTTT
CASSVGTAGGDTQYF
>TRBJ2-6|TRBD1|TRBV28|-
TGTGCCAGCAGCTCCGGACAGGGACGCGCTGGGGCCAACGTCCTGACTTTC
CASSSGQGRAGANVLTF
>TRBJ2-2|-|TRBV6-5|-
TGTGCCAGCAGGCGACTACGGGACACCGGGGAGCTGTTTTTT
CASRRLRDTGELFF
>TRBJ1-4|-|TRBV15|-
TGTGCCACCAGCAGAGATGGAACAGGCCGTTGGGAAAAACTGTTTTTT
CATSRDGTGRWEKLFF
>TRBJ1-1|TRBD1|TRBV27|-
TGTGCCAGCAGTTCGGGGACAGGGATGAACACTGAAGCTTTCTTT
CASSSGTGMNTEAFF
>TRBJ2-2|TRBD2|TRBV5-1|-
TGCGCCAGCAGCTTTAGCGGGAGGGCCGACACCGGGGAGCTGTTTTTT
CASSFSGRADTGELFF
>TRBJ2-7|-|TRBV7-2|-
TGTGCCAGCAGCCCTGGACAGAGGAGCTCCTACGAGCAGTACTTC
CASSPGQRSSYEQYF
>TRBJ2-1|TRBD2|TRBV6-4|-
TGTGCCAGCAGTGATTCCCACCGGACTAGCTACAATGAGCAGTTCTTC
CASSDSHRTSYNEQFF
>TRBJ2-1|-|TRBV19|-
TGTGCCAGTAGTATAGTTGGGCGGGACAATGAGCAGTTCTTC
CASSIVGRDNEQFF
>TRBJ2-1|-|TRBV27|-
TGTGCCAGCAGTTTATTGCGGCCTCAGAATGAGCAGTTCTTC
CASSLLRPQNEQFF
>TRBJ2-7|TRBD1|TRBV18|few
TGTGCCAGCTCACCCGGGACAGAGCCCTACGAGCAGTACTTC
CASSPGTEPYEQYF
>TRBJ2-2|-|TRBV7-7|-
TGTGCCAGCAGTCCAACTAACACCGGGGAGCTGTTTTTT
CASSPTNTGELFF
>TRBJ2-1|-|TRBV7-9|-
TGTGCCAGCAGCTGGAGTGTAACCAACAATGAGCAGTTCTTC
CASSWSVTNNEQFF
>TRBJ2-3|-|TRBV6-5|-
TGTGCCAGCCGTGCTAGCGGCACAGATACGCAGTATTTT
CASRASGTDTQYF
>TRBJ1-1|-|TRBV5-1|-
TGCGCCAGCAGCTTGGGTGGCGGATCTCAGACTGAAGCTTTCTTT
CASSLGGGSQTEAFF
>TRBJ1-2|TRBD1|TRBV18|few
TGTGCCAGCTCACCACGTCCAGGGGGTTTTGGCTACACCTTC
CASSPRPGGFGYTF